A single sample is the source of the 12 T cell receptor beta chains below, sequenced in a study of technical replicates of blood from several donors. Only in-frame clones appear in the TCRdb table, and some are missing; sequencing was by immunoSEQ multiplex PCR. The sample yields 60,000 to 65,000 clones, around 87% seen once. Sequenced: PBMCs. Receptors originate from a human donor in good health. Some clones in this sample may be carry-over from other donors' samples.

DNA for the CDR3: TGTGCCAGCAGTCTCTACATCGTCAGGGGCCCCTACGAGCAGTACTTC. This sequence encodes CASSLYIVRGPYEQYF. The rearrangement joins TRBV27 to TRBJ2-7, with D perhaps TRBD1 (6 bases). Trimming stripped 5 bases from V and 2 bases from J, with 19 bases between. Looked up from germline, CDR1 is MNHEY and CDR2 is SMNVEV (reference sequence). This CDR3 contains 16 residues.

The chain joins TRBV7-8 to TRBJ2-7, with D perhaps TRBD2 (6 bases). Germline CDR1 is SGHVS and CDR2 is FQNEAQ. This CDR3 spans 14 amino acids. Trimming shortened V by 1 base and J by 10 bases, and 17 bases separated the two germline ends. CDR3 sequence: CASSLEARGAGQYF. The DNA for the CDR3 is TGTGCCAGCAGCTTAGAGGCTCGGGGTGCGGGACAGTACTTC.

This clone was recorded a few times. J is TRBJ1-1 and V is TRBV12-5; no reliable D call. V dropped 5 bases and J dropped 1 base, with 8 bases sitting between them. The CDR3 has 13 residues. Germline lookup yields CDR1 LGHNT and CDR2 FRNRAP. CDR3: CASGIRGNTEAFF. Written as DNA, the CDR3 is TGTGCTAGTGGTATCCGGGGGAACACTGAAGCTTTCTTT.

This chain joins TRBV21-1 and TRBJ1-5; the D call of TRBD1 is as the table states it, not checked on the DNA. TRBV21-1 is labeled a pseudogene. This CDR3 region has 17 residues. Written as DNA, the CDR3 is TGTGCCAGCAGCAAAGCGGGGCGACGGGCTGGCAATCAGCCCCAGCATTTT. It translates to CASSKAGRRAGNQPQHF.

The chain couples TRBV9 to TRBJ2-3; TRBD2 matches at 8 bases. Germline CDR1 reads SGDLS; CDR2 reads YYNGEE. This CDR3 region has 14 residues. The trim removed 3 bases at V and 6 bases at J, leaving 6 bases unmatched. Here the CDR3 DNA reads TGTGCCAGCAGCGCCACTAGCGGACCCGATACGCAGTATTTT. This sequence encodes CASSATSGPDTQYF.

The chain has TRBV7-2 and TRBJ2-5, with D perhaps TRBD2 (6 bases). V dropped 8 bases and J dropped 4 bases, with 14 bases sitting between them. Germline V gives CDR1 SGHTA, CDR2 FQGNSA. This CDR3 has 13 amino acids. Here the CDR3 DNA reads TGTGCCAGCGTGACGGGAGCGAGAGAGACCCAGTACTTC. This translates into CASVTGARETQYF.

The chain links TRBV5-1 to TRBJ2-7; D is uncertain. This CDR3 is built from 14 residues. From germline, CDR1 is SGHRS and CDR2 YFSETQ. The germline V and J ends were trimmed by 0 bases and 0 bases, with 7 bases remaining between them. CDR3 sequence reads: CASSLVPSSYEQYF. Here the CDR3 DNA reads TGCGCCAGCAGCTTGGTGCCGAGCTCCTACGAGCAGTACTTC. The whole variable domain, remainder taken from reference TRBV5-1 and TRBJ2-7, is KAGVTQTPRYLIKTRGQQVTLSCSPISGHRSVSWYQQTPGQGLQFLFEYFSETQRNKGNFPGRFSGRQFSNSRSEMNVSTLELGDSALYLCASSLVPSSYEQYFGPGTRLTVT.

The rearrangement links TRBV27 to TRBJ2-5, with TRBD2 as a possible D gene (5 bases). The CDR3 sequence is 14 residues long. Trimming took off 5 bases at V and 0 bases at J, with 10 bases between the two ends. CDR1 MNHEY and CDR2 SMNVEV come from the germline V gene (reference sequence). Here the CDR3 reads CASSPTGYQETQYF. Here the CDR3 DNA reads TGTGCCAGCAGTCCGACGGGGTACCAAGAGACCCAGTACTTC.

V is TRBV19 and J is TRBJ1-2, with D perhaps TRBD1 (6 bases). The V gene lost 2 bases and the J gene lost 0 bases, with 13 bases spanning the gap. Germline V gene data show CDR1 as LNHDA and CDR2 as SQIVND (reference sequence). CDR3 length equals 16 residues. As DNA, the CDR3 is TGTGCCAGTAGTATACTCGGACAGAAAGCTAACTATGGCTACACCTTC. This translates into CASSILGQKANYGYTF.

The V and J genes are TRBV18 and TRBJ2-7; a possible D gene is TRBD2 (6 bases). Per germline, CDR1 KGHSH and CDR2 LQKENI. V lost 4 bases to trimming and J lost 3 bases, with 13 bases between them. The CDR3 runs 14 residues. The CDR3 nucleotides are TGTGCCAGCTCACTAAACCGGGACTTCTACGAGCAGTACTTC. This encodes CASSLNRDFYEQYF.

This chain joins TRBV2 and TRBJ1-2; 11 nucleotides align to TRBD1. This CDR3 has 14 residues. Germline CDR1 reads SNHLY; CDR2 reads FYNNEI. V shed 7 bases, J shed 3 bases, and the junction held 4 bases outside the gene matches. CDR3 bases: TGTGCCAGCAAGGACAGGGGGCAATACTATGGCTACACCTTC. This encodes CASKDRGQYYGYTF.

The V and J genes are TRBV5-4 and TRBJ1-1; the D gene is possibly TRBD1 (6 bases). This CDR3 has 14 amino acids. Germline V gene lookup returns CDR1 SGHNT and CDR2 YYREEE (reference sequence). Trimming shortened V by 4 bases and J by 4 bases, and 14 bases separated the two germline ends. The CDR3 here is CASSMTGRATEAFF. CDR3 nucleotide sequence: TGTGCCAGCAGCATGACAGGCCGGGCCACTGAAGCTTTCTTT. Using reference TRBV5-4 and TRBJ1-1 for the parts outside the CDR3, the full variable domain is ETGVTQSPTHLIKTRGQQVTLRCSSQSGHNTVSWYQQALGQGPQFIFQYYREEENGRGNFPPRFSGLQFPNYSSELNVNALELDDSALYLCASSMTGRATEAFFGQGTRLTVV.